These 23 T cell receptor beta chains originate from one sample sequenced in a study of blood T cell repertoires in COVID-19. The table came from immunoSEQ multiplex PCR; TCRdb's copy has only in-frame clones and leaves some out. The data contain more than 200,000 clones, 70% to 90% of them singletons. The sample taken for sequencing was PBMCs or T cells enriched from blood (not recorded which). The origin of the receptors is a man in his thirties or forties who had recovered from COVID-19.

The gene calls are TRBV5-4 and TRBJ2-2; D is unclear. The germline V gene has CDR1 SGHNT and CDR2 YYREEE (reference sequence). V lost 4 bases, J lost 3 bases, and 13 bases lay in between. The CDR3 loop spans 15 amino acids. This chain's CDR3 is CASSLAGTDTGELFF. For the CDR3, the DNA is TGTGCCAGCAGCCTTGCAGGAACCGACACCGGGGAGCTGTTTTTT.

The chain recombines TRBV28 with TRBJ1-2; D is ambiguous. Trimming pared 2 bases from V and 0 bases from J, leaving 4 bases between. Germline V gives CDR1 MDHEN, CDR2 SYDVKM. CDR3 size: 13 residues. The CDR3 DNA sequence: TGTGCCAGCAGTTTACAGACTAACTATGGCTACACCTTC. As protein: CASSLQTNYGYTF.

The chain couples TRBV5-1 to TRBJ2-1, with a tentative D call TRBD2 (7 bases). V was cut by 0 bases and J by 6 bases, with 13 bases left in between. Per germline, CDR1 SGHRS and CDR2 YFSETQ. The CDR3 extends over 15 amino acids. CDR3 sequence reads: CASSLVGGGSNEQFF. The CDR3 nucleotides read TGCGCCAGCAGCTTGGTAGGGGGAGGGTCCAATGAGCAGTTCTTC.

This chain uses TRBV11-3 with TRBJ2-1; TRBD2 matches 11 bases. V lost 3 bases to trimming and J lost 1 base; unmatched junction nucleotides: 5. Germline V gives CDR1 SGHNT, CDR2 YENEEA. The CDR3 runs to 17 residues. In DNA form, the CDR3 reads TGTGCCAGCAGCTTGGGTAGCGGGAGGGTTTCCTACAATGAGCAGTTCTTC. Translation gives CASSLGSGRVSYNEQFF.

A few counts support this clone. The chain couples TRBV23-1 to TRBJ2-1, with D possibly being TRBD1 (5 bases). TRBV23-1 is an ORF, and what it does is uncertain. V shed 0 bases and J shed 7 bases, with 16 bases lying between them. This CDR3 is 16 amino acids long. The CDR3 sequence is CASSQSYEGQKNEQFF. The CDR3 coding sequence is TGCGCCAGCAGTCAATCGTACGAAGGACAAAAAAATGAGCAGTTCTTC.

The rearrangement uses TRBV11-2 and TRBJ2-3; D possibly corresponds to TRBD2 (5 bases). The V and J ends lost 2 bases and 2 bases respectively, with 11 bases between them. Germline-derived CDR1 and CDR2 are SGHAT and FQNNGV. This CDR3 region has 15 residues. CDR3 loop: CASSLSRRATDTQYF. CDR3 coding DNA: TGTGCCAGCAGCTTATCCCGGCGGGCCACAGATACGCAGTATTTT.

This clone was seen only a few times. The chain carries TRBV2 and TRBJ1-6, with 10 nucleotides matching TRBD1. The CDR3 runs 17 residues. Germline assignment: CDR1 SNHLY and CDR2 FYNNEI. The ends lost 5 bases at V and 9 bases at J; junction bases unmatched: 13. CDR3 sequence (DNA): TGTGCCAGCAGTACCCTCTTATCCGGGACAGGGGCTTCACCCCTCCACTTT. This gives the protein CASSTLLSGTGASPLHF.

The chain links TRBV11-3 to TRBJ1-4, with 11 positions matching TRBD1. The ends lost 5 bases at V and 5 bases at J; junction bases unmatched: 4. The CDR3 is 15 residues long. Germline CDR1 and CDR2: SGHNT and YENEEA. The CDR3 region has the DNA TGTGCCAGCAGCGCGGGACAGGGGGTAAATGAAAAACTGTTTTTT. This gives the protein CASSAGQGVNEKLFF.

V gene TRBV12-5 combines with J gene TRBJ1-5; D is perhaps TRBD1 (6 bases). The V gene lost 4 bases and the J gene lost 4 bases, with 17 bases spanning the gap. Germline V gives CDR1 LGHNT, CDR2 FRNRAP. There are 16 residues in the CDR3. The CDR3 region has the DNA TGTGCTAGTGGTTCAACCCGGGACACCGCTAATCAGCCCCAGCATTTT. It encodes CASGSTRDTANQPQHF.

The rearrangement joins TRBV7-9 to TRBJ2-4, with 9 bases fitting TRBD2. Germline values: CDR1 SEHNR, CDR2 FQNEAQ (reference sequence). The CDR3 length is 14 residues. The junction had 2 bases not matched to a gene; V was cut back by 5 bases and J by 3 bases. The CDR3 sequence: CASSELAGKNIQYF. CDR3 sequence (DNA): TGTGCCAGCAGCGAACTAGCGGGCAAAAACATTCAGTACTTC. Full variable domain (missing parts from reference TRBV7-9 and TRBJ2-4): DTGVSQNPRHKITKRGQNVTFRCDPISEHNRLYWYRQTLGQGPEFLTYFQNEAQLEKSRLLSDRFSAERPKGSFSTLEIQRTEQGDSAMYLCASSELAGKNIQYFGAGTRLSVL.

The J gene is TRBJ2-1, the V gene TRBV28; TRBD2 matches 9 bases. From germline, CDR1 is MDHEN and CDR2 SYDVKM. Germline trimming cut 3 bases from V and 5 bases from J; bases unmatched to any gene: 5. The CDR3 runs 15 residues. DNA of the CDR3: TGTGCCAGCAGTTTCTTCCTAGCGGGGAACAATGAGCAGTTCTTC. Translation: CASSFFLAGNNEQFF.

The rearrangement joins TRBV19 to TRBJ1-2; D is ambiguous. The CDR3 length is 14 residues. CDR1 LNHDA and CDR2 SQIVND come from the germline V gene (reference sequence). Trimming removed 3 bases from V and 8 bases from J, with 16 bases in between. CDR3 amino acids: CASSIQLEFGGYTF. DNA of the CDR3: TGTGCCAGTAGTATTCAACTGGAGTTTGGGGGCTACACCTTC.

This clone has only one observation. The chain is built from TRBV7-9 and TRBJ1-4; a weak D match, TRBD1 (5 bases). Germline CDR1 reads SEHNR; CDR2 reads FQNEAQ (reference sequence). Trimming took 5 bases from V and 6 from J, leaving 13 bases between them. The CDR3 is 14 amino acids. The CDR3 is CASSRQGSDEKLFF. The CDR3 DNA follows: TGTGCCAGCAGCCGTCAGGGCAGTGATGAAAAACTGTTTTTT.

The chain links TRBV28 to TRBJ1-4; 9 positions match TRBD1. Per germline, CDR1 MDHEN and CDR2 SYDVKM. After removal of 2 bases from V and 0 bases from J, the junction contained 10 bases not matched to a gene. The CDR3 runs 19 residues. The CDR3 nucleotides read TGTGCCAGCAGTTTAGCGGGACAGGGAAGGGGAGCAACTAATGAAAAACTGTTTTTT. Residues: CASSLAGQGRGATNEKLFF.

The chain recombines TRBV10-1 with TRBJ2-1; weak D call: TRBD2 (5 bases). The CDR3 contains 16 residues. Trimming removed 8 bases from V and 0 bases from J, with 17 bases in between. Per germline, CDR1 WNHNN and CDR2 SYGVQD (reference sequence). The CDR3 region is CASSRGAAGSYNEQFF. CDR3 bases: TGCGCCAGCTCCCGGGGTGCGGCTGGCTCCTACAATGAGCAGTTCTTC.

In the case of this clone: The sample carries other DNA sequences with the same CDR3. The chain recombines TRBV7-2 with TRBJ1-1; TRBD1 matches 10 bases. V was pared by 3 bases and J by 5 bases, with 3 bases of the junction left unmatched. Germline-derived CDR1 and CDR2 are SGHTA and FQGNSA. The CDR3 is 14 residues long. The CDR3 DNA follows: TGTGCCAGCAGCTTGGACAGGGGGGGAACTGAAGCTTTCTTT. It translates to CASSLDRGGTEAFF.

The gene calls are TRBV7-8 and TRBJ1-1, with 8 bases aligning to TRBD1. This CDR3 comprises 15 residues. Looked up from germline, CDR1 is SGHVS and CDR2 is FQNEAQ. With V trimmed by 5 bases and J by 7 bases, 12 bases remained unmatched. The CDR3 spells CASSLLKDRVIEAFF. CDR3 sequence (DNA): TGTGCCAGCAGCCTACTGAAGGACAGGGTTATTGAAGCTTTCTTT.

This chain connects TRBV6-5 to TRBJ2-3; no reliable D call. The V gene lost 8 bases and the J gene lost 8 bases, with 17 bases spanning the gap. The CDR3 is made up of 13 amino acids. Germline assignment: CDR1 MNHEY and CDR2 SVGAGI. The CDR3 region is CASADPTPSTQYF. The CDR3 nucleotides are TGTGCCAGCGCTGACCCCACCCCTAGTACGCAGTATTTT.

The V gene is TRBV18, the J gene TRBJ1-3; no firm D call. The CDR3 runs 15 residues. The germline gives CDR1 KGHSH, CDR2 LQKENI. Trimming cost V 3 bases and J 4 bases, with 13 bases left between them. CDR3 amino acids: CASSPSSGFGNTIYF. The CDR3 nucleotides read TGTGCCAGCTCACCGTCCTCGGGGTTCGGAAACACCATATATTTT.

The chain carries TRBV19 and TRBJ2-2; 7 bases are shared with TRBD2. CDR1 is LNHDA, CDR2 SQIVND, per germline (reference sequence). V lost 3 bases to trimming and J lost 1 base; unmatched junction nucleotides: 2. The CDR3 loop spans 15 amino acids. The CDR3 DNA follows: TGTGCCAGTAGTATGGCTAGCGGGAACACCGGGGAGCTGTTTTTT. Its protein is CASSMASGNTGELFF.

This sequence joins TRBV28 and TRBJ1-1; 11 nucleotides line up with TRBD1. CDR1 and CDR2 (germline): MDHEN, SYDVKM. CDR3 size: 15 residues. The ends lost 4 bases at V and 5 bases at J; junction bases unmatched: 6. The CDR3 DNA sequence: TGTGCCAGCAGTTCCAGGACAGGGGGCTCGACTGAAGCTTTCTTT. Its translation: CASSSRTGGSTEAFF.

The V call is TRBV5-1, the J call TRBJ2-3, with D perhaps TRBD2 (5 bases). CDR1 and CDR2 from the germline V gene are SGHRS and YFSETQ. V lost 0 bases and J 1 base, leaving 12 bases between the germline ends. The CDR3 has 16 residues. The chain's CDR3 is CASSLDLALRTDTQYF. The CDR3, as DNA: TGCGCCAGCAGCTTGGATTTAGCGTTACGCACAGATACGCAGTATTTT.

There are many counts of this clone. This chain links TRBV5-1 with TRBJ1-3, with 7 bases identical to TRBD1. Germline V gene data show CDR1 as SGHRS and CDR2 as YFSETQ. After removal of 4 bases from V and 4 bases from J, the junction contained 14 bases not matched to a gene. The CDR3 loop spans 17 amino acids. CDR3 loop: CASSPRSPQGQGNTIYF. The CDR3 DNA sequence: TGCGCCAGCAGCCCGCGGTCTCCACAGGGGCAGGGAAACACCATATATTTT.